These 10 T cell receptor beta chains originate from one sample sequenced in a study of beta chain features in type 1 diabetes. Overall study findings and caveats: In every one of the four CD4+ subsets, TCRB CDR3s were moderately but significantly shorter in Type 1 diabetes patients.

Their specific antigens are unknown. Expressed TCRB transcripts were sequenced after all isolated RNA was converted to cDNA. This table comes from immunoSEQ multiplex PCR, and its TCRdb copy is limited to in-frame clones, with some not included. The sample lists roughly 280,000 clones; approximately 25% were seen once. Sequencing was done on a sample of naive CD4+ T cells from blood. The receptors here all came from a woman aged 25 to 39 with type 1 diabetes.

The rearrangement uses TRBV6-6 and TRBJ2-5; the match to TRBD1 covers 8 bases. In germline, CDR1 is MNHNY, CDR2 SVGAGI (reference sequence). V shed 6 bases and J 2 bases; nucleotides not matched to a gene: 8. The CDR3 sequence is 15 residues long. The CDR3 spells CASSSTGGFQETQYF. CDR3 coding DNA: TGTGCCAGCAGCTCTACAGGGGGGTTTCAAGAGACCCAGTACTTC.

This clone has a handful of counts. The chain has TRBV9 and TRBJ2-2, with 7 positions matching TRBD1. The CDR3 extends over 17 amino acids. Germline-derived CDR1 and CDR2 are SGDLS and YYNGEE. V trimming: 0 bases; J trimming: 5 bases; junction bases outside the gene matches: 10. The CDR3: CASSVAGGFGGTGELFF. Written as DNA, the CDR3 is TGTGCCAGCAGCGTAGCAGGGGGTTTCGGAGGAACCGGGGAGCTGTTTTTT.

The V gene is TRBV11-2, the J gene TRBJ2-3, with 7 bases identical to TRBD1. CDR1 is SGHAT and CDR2 is FQNNGV in the germline V gene. V was clipped by 1 base and J by 2 bases; unmatched bases: 6. This CDR3 has 16 amino acids. The CDR3 is CASSLGRDSLTDTQYF. In nucleotides, the CDR3 is TGTGCCAGCAGCTTAGGTCGGGACAGCCTCACAGATACGCAGTATTTT.

This clone was detected only a few times. The chain has TRBV29-1 and TRBJ2-2; 8 nucleotides line up with TRBD2. The V gene end was trimmed by 8 bases and the J gene end by 4 bases; junction bases not matched to a gene: 9. The CDR3 spans 14 residues. Germline CDR1 and CDR2: SQVTM and ANQGSEA. CDR3 residues: CSPPGGESTGELFF. The DNA for the CDR3 is TGCAGCCCTCCGGGGGGGGAGAGCACCGGGGAGCTGTTTTTT.

V is TRBV30 and J is TRBJ1-2; 9 bases map to TRBD1. The V gene end was trimmed by 1 base and the J gene end by 8 bases; junction bases not matched to a gene: 8. CDR1 is GTSNPN, CDR2 SVGIG, per germline (reference sequence). The CDR3 consists of 14 residues. The chain's CDR3 is CAWSGELDRGGYTF. CDR3 bases: TGTGCCTGGAGTGGAGAGTTGGACAGGGGCGGCTACACCTTC.

The CDR3 loop reads CASSEWVAGRNEQFF. DNA for the CDR3: TGTGCCAGCAGTGAATGGGTAGCGGGACGGAATGAGCAGTTCTTC. The chain joins TRBV25-1 to TRBJ2-1; 8 positions match TRBD2. Losses at the gene ends were 1 base for V and 7 bases for J; bases not matched to a gene: 6. Germline V gene lookup returns CDR1 MGHDK and CDR2 SYGVNS. This CDR3 is 15 amino acids long.

The gene calls are TRBV5-6 and TRBJ2-3, with 10 bases matching TRBD2. This CDR3 comprises 16 residues. CDR1 and CDR2 from the germline V gene are SGHDT and YYEEEE. V gave up 0 bases and J gave up 3 bases; unmatched junction bases: 4. Written as DNA, the CDR3 is TGTGCCAGCAGCTTGGGGGTACTAGCGGGAACAGATACGCAGTATTTT. It specifies CASSLGVLAGTDTQYF.

The chain joins TRBV10-3 to TRBJ2-2, with 7 bases fitting TRBD2. The CDR3 consists of 16 residues. Germline lookup yields CDR1 ENHRY and CDR2 SYGVKD. The ends lost 2 bases at V and 2 bases at J; junction bases unmatched: 5. The CDR3 loop is CAISEGLADNTGELFF. In nucleotides, the CDR3 is TGTGCCATCAGTGAGGGGCTAGCGGACAACACCGGGGAGCTGTTTTTT.

The chain joins TRBV29-1 to TRBJ1-2, with TRBD1 matching over 8 bases. CDR3 length equals 14 residues. After removal of 4 bases from V and 7 bases from J, the junction contained 11 bases not matched to a gene. CDR1 and CDR2 from the germline V gene are SQVTM and ANQGSEA. The CDR3 DNA sequence: TGCAGCGTTGTGGGAGGGCAGGGGGCGGCTGGCTACACCTTC. Its protein product is CSVVGGQGAAGYTF.

The genes are TRBV30 and TRBJ2-1; 9 bases align to TRBD2. Germline CDR1 is GTSNPN and CDR2 is SVGIG (reference sequence). V dropped 0 bases and J dropped 3; count of bases not matched to a gene: 12. This CDR3 region has 18 residues. CDR3 in amino acids: CAWSVRGGRAGGYNEQFF. CDR3 DNA: TGTGCCTGGAGTGTTCGAGGCGGGAGGGCCGGGGGCTACAATGAGCAGTTCTTC.